These 20 T cell receptor beta chains were sequenced from one sample in a study of OX40 agonist ivuxolimab in advanced cancers. The method was immunoSEQ multiplex PCR; TCRdb's version includes in-frame clones alone and lacks a portion of them. Counted here are about 6,300 clones, about 73% occurring once; the ten biggest clones make up almost 60%. The material sequenced was CD4+ or CD8+ T cells sorted from blood, taken in a trial of the OX40 agonist ivuxolimab. Every receptor here comes from an adult with an advanced solid tumor such as melanoma, head and neck, liver or kidney cancer.

The chain uses TRBV14 and TRBJ2-7; D is uncertain. V was cut by 1 base and J by 2 bases, with 3 bases left in between. The CDR3 loop spans 12 amino acids. In germline, CDR1 is SGHDN, CDR2 FVKESK. In DNA form, the CDR3 reads TGTGCCAGCAGCCAAGTTGCCTACGAGCAGTACTTC. It encodes CASSQVAYEQYF.

This clone was picked up a small number of times. The gene calls are TRBV27 and TRBJ2-1; 9 bases are shared with TRBD1. V lost 2 bases and J lost 0; bases outside the gene matches: 2. The length of the CDR3 is 16 residues. CDR1 is MNHEY and CDR2 is SMNVEV in the germline V gene (reference sequence). The CDR3 reads CASSLGQGSSYNEQFF. The CDR3 coding sequence is TGTGCCAGCAGTTTAGGACAGGGGAGCTCCTACAATGAGCAGTTCTTC.

The chain uses TRBV5-6 and TRBJ2-7; D is uncertain. The CDR3 runs 12 residues. Trimming shortened V by 2 bases and J by 7 bases, and 10 bases separated the two germline ends. The germline CDR1 and CDR2 sequences are SGHDT and YYEEEE. The CDR3 loop is CASSLVLGEQYF. Here the CDR3 DNA reads TGTGCCAGCAGCTTAGTACTGGGGGAGCAGTACTTC.

The chain couples TRBV27 to TRBJ2-7, with D perhaps assigned TRBD1 or TRBD2 (6 bases each). This CDR3 spans 13 amino acids. Trimming shortened V by 1 base and J by 5 bases, and 9 bases separated the two germline ends. Germline values: CDR1 MNHEY, CDR2 SMNVEV (reference sequence). The CDR3 nucleotides are TGTGCCAGCAGTTTATGGGGGGCCCACGAGCAGTACTTC. It translates to CASSLWGAHEQYF.

This sequence joins TRBV7-6 and TRBJ1-2, with 10 bases lining up with TRBD1. The CDR3 runs 16 residues. V shed 1 base and J 6 bases; nucleotides not matched to a gene: 8. Germline CDR1 reads SGHVS; CDR2 reads FNYEAQ. The CDR3 sequence: CASSLGFTGTGDGYTF. The DNA for the CDR3 is TGTGCCAGCAGCTTAGGTTTTACCGGGACAGGGGATGGCTACACCTTC. The full variable domain, its missing parts supplied by reference TRBV7-6 and TRBJ1-2, is GAGVSQSPRYKVTKRGQDVALRCDPISGHVSLYWYRQALGQGPEFLTYFNYEAQQDKSGLPNDRFSAERPEGSISTLTIQRTEQRDSAMYRCASSLGFTGTGDGYTFGSGTRLTVV.

The chain recombines TRBV4-2 with TRBJ1-2, with D perhaps matching TRBD1 (6 bases). The CDR3 is 16 amino acids. CDR1 is LGHNA and CDR2 is YNFKEQ in the germline V gene. Trimming stripped 0 bases from V and 6 bases from J, with 17 bases between. CDR3 residues: CASSQEEGRGQDGYTF. In DNA, the CDR3 is TGTGCCAGCAGCCAAGAGGAGGGACGGGGGCAGGATGGCTACACCTTC.

This clone appeared once. The chain joins TRBV7-2 to TRBJ2-5; D gene ambiguous. The V end lost 2 bases, the J end lost 5 bases, and 3 bases lay between the germline ends. Germline values: CDR1 SGHTA, CDR2 FQGNSA. This CDR3 has 11 residues. The CDR3 DNA is TGTGCCAGCAGCTTAAAGGAGACCCAGTACTTC. This translates into CASSLKETQYF.

This clone has a handful of counts. The V and J genes are TRBV11-2 and TRBJ2-1, with 9 bases identical to TRBD1. This CDR3 contains 16 residues. J was trimmed by 3 bases and V by 3 bases; bases with no gene match: 6. CDR1 is SGHAT, CDR2 FQNNGV, per germline. CDR3 region: CASSFSGTGIYNEQFF. For the CDR3, the DNA is TGTGCCAGCAGCTTTTCAGGGACAGGGATCTACAATGAGCAGTTCTTC.

CDR3 DNA: TGTGCCAGCAGCTTAGTCGGGGGTGAGCAGTTCTTC. It specifies CASSLVGGEQFF. The chain links TRBV13 to TRBJ2-1; TRBD2 might be the D (6 bases). Trimming took off 1 base at V and 9 bases at J, with 7 bases between the two ends. The CDR3 has 12 residues. Germline CDR1 PRHDT, CDR2 FYEKMQ (reference sequence).

This sequence joins TRBV9 and TRBJ2-1, with D perhaps TRBD2 (6 bases). The CDR3 is 15 amino acids. Germline V gene sequence: CDR1 SGDLS, CDR2 YYNGEE. V was clipped by 2 bases and J by 1 base, with 10 bases between them. The CDR3 DNA reads as TGTGCCAGCAGCGTTTCGGGAGTTTCCTACAATGAGCAGTTCTTC. Its protein product is CASSVSGVSYNEQFF.

The genes are TRBV4-3 and TRBJ1-1; D gene ambiguous. The germline V gene encodes CDR1 LGHNA and CDR2 YSLEER. The CDR3 has 15 amino acids. V lost 0 bases, J lost 3 bases, and 11 bases lay in between. CDR3 protein: CASSQDLAEYTEAFF. The CDR3 coding sequence is TGCGCCAGCAGCCAAGATCTGGCGGAGTACACTGAAGCTTTCTTT.

The gene calls are TRBV19 and TRBJ1-2; tentatively, D is TRBD1 (5 bases). Deletions cut 10 bases from V and 4 bases from J, with 13 bases between. The CDR3 is 12 residues long. CDR1 is LNHDA, CDR2 SQIVND, per germline (reference sequence). The CDR3 DNA reads as TGTGCCACTGCCGGGACCCCCTATGGCTACACCTTC. It codes for CATAGTPYGYTF.

This sequence joins TRBV27 and TRBJ2-1; TRBD1 is a possible D gene (6 bases). V lost 3 bases to trimming and J lost 10 bases, with 19 bases between them. This CDR3 contains 15 residues. Germline-derived CDR1 and CDR2 are MNHEY and SMNVEV (reference sequence). The CDR3 DNA is TGTGCCAGCAGTTTCGAGGGGATGGGACACAGGGAGCAGTTCTTC. Translating it yields CASSFEGMGHREQFF.

The chain links TRBV5-6 to TRBJ1-1; D uncertain. V dropped 1 base and J dropped 3 bases, with 16 bases sitting between them. The CDR3 extends over 16 amino acids. Per the germline V gene, CDR1 is SGHDT and CDR2 is YYEEEE. DNA for the CDR3: TGTGCCAGCAGCTTGAAGGGTTCCGTATGGGACACTGAAGCTTTCTTT. Amino acid sequence: CASSLKGSVWDTEAFF.

With respect to this clone: One end of the junction is discordant with germline, which a read error may explain. CDR3 loop: CASGQEGVGIYGYTF. In nucleotides, the CDR3 is TGCGCCAGCGGCCAGGAAGGGGTTGGTATTTATGGCTACACCTTC. This chain joins TRBV4-1 and TRBJ1-2; D perhaps matches TRBD1 (5 bases). The CDR3 is 15 residues long. From germline, CDR1 is MGHRA and CDR2 YSYEKL.

In DNA, the CDR3 is TGTGCCAGCAGCTTGGAGCTGCACCTAACCTACGAGCAGTACTTC. Its translation is CASSLELHLTYEQYF. This chain connects TRBV7-2 to TRBJ2-7; D remains unclear. Germline V gives CDR1 SGHTA, CDR2 FQGNSA. V was shortened by 3 bases and J by 2 bases, with 14 bases between the two germline ends. The CDR3 is made up of 15 amino acids.

This clone was seen a few times. The CDR3 sequence is CASSIGTETEAFF. CDR3 coding DNA: TGTGCCAGTAGTATCGGGACGGAAACTGAAGCTTTCTTT. The rearrangement links TRBV19 to TRBJ1-1; D is perhaps TRBD1 (5 bases). Trimming left V 3 bases short and J 5 bases short, with 10 bases between. Germline-derived CDR1 and CDR2 are LNHDA and SQIVND (reference sequence). This CDR3 contains 13 residues.

This chain joins TRBV5-6 and TRBJ1-2; 10 positions agree with TRBD1. V shed 2 bases, J shed 5 bases, and the junction held 3 bases outside the gene matches. CDR1 is SGHDT, CDR2 YYEEEE, per germline. CDR3 length: 14 residues. DNA for the CDR3: TGTGCCAGCAGCTTAGGACAGGGGGTATATGGCTACACCTTC. Its translation is CASSLGQGVYGYTF.

The gene calls are TRBV9 and TRBJ2-5; 7 bases are a match to TRBD2. This CDR3 comprises 15 residues. Germline assignment: CDR1 SGDLS and CDR2 YYNGEE. Trimming removed 0 bases from V and 4 bases from J; junction bases left unmatched: 6. CDR3 coding DNA: TGTGCCAGCAGCGTAGGCCAGGGCGGGAGAGAGACCCAGTACTTC. This encodes CASSVGQGGRETQYF.

The chain is built from TRBV4-1 and TRBJ1-4; 7 bases are a match to TRBD1. The CDR3 is made up of 19 amino acids. In germline, CDR1 is MGHRA, CDR2 YSYEKL. The V gene end was trimmed by 0 bases and the J gene end by 0 bases; junction bases not matched to a gene: 10. The CDR3 bases are TGCGCCAGCAGCCAAGATTATCAGGGGGACGTACCAACTAATGAAAAACTGTTTTTT. It encodes CASSQDYQGDVPTNEKLFF.